The source of this T cell receptor (beta chain) is a study of OX40 agonist ivuxolimab in advanced cancers. On the study more broadly: Eligibility rules accepted prior anti-PD-1, anti-PD-L1 or anti-CTLA-4 therapy, and around 38% had some.

The data were produced by immunoSEQ multiplex PCR, yet TCRdb's version contains in-frame clones alone and is incomplete. The table shows about 28,000 clones, with about 77% occurring only once. This sequence originates from an adult with an advanced solid tumor such as melanoma, head and neck, liver or kidney cancer. Here the sequenced sample was CD4+ or CD8+ T cells sorted from blood, taken in a trial of the OX40 agonist ivuxolimab.

CDR3 bases: TGTGCCAGCAGCCGGACAGGGAGCAATCAGCCCCAGCATTTT. Its protein product is CASSRTGSNQPQHF. The rearrangement uses TRBV11-3 and TRBJ1-5; the match to TRBD1 covers 8 bases. The length of the CDR3 is 14 residues. Germline V gene sequence: CDR1 SGHNT, CDR2 YENEEA. V shed 5 bases, J shed 1 base, and the junction held 1 base outside the gene matches. The full variable domain, rest sourced from reference TRBV11-3 and TRBJ1-5, is EAGVVQSPRYKIIEKKQPVAFWCNPISGHNTLYWYLQNLGQGPELLIRYENEEAVDDSQLPKDRFSAERLKGVDSTLKIQPAELGDSAVYLCASSRTGSNQPQHFGDGTRLSIL.